This T cell receptor (beta chain) was retrieved from a study of T cells after yellow fever vaccination. Study-wide points: The study found a weaker secondary response that peaked faster, day 5 versus 15.

As regards this clonotype: The antigen is not known.

TCRdb independently ran MiXCR on the 5' RACE reads; one entry per CDR3 protein. The table has 550,000 or so distinct CDR3 sequences, about 19% seen once. The junction had 12 bases not matched to a gene; V was cut back by 3 bases and J by 6 bases. This CDR3 comprises 16 residues. Per germline, CDR1 KGHSH and CDR2 LQKENI. Sample: PBMCs, taken 15 days after the yellow fever booster vaccination. The source is a man aged 25 to 40 who received the YFV17D yellow fever vaccine. This chain uses TRBV18 with TRBJ2-3; TRBD1 matches at 7 bases. The chain's CDR3 is CASSPIQGMILDTQYF. DNA of the CDR3: TGTGCCAGCTCACCTATACAGGGGATGATATTGGATACGCAGTATTTT.